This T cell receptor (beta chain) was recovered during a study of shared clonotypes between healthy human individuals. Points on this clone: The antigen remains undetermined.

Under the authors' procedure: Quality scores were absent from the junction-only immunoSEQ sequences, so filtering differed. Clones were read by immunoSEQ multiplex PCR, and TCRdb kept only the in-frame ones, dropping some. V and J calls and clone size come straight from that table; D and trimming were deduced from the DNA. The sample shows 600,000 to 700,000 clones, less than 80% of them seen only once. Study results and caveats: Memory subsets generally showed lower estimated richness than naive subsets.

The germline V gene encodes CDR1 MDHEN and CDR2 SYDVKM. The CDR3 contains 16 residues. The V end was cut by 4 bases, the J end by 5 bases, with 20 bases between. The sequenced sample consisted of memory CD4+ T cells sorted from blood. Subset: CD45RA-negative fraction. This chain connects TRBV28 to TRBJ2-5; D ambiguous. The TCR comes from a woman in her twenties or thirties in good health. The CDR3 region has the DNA TGTGCCAGCAGTTCCCCATCGAGTATATCCTTGGAGACCCAGTACTTC. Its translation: CASSSPSSISLETQYF.